This T cell receptor (beta chain) stems from a study of blood T cell repertoires in COVID-19. Study processing details: Amplification of reference gene primers was used by the study to estimate nucleated cell counts. Generated by immunoSEQ multiplex PCR, the TCRdb table keeps only in-frame clones and is missing some. For V, J and clone size, that table is used; D and trimming come from the DNA. The sample holds 250,000 or so clones, around 93% seen once. The ends were cut back, 5 bases at V and 1 base at J, with 9 bases in the middle. Per germline, CDR1 SEHNR and CDR2 FQNEAQ (reference sequence). The CDR3 is 14 residues long. Everyone who took part was roughly 18 to 95 years old, and they came from fewer than 25 US areas. Participants' reported clinical history set cohort assignment.

The receptor comes from a man in his forties who had been exposed to COVID-19. Source material: PBMCs or T cells enriched from blood (not recorded which). The chain combines TRBV7-9 with TRBJ1-5, with D uncertain. The CDR3 loop reads CASSNSGSNQPQHF. CDR3 nucleotides: TGTGCCAGCAGCAACAGTGGCAGCAATCAGCCCCAGCATTTT.